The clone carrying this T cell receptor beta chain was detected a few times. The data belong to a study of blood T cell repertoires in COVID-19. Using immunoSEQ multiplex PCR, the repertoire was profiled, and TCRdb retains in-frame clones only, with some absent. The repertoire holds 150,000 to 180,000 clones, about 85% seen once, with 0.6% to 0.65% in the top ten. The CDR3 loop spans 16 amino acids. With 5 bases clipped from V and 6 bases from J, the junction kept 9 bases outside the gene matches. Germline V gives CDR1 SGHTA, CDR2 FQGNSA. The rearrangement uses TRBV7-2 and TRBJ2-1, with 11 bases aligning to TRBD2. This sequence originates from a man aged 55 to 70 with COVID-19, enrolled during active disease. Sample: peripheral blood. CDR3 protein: CASSKELAGVRNEQFF. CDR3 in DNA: TGTGCCAGCAGCAAAGAACTAGCGGGAGTACGCAATGAGCAGTTCTTC.